The sequence of this T cell receptor (beta chain) was determined in a study of regulatory T cells in long-lasting Graves disease. The study, taken as a whole, reports: Persistent cases favored TRBV28, TRBJ1-2 and TRBJ2-5.

Indicated time point: newly diagnosed GD, antithyroid drugs for less than 3 months. There was RNA extracted from PBMCs, and the TCR library was made from it. This clonotype was observed many times. Its antigen remains unknown. Building of the TCR beta libraries involved iRepertoire HTBI primers and Arm-PCR of CDR3 regions. Each CDR3 protein is one row after TCRdb ran MiXCR on the multiplex PCR reads. Among 530,000 or so distinct CDR3 sequences listed, more than 15% were seen once. The CDR3 spans 19 residues. Losses at the gene ends were 5 bases for V and 9 bases for J; bases not matched to a gene: 23. CDR1 is MNHEY, CDR2 SVGEGT, per germline. Separately, the same data were catalogued under a study of T cells in Graves' hyperthyroidism and ophthalmopathy. That work contributes: Thyroid ultrasound, orbital computed tomography, clinical symptoms, and serum thyroxine and TRAb underpinned diagnoses. The model made its ophthalmopathy prediction, and onset followed a median roughly six months later.

The chain uses TRBV6-2 or TRBV6-3 and TRBJ2-1; 9 nucleotides align to TRBD2. Specimen: peripheral blood mononuclear cells (PBMCs), collected at new diagnosis, from a patient treated with antithyroid drugs. The clonotype comes from a man aged 18 to 29 with Graves disease. The CDR3 DNA follows: TGTGCCAGCAGTAAAGACTACGGGGATGGGCTAGCGGGAATGCTTGAGCAGTTCTTC. This translates into CASSKDYGDGLAGMLEQFF.